The text below deals with one TCR beta chain. Germline CDR1 LNHDA, CDR2 SQIVND (reference sequence). V dropped 4 bases and J dropped 2 bases, with 15 bases sitting between them. This CDR3 has 15 residues. Naive-designated CD8 cells lacked CD45RO, were positively enriched for CCR7, and omitted terminally differentiated effector memory CD45RA+ cells. This record comes from a study of shared clonotypes between healthy human individuals. Sequenced by immunoSEQ multiplex PCR; TCRdb stores in-frame clones only, minus some. There are some 2.1 million clones in the sample; about 95% occur only once, and about 1.1% lies in the top ten.

The rearrangement joins TRBV19 to TRBJ2-7; D possibly matches TRBD1 or TRBD2 (5 bases each). This clonotype originated in a man between 18 and 35 years old in good health. The sequencing input was naive CD8+ T cells sorted from blood. This CDR3 reads CASSTGTDGTYEQYF. Written as DNA, the CDR3 is TGTGCCAGTAGTACCGGGACCGATGGGACCTACGAGCAGTACTTC.